The subject of this entry is one TCR beta chain. The data are from a study of blood T cell repertoires in COVID-19. The data were produced by immunoSEQ multiplex PCR, yet TCRdb's version contains in-frame clones alone and is incomplete. The sample has approximately 450,000 clones; roughly nine tenths are singletons. Sequenced sample: PBMCs or T cells enriched from blood (not recorded which). This TCR came from a man aged 30 to 45 who had recovered from COVID-19.

CDR3 region: CASSLRGPKETQYF. The CDR3 bases are TGCGCCAGCAGCTTAAGGGGCCCCAAAGAGACCCAGTACTTC. The J gene is TRBJ2-5, the V gene TRBV5-1; D is perhaps TRBD1 (5 bases). The V gene's germline CDR1 is SGHRS and CDR2 YFSETQ. The CDR3 consists of 14 residues. The ends were cut back, 2 bases at V and 3 bases at J, with 11 bases in the middle.